This TCR beta chain originates from a study of T cells in Graves' hyperthyroidism and ophthalmopathy. Regarding the study as a whole: Blood also carried most thyroid clonotypes expanded above 0.001. Ophthalmopathy onset followed model prediction by a median around 6.9 months.

A note on this clonotype: Its antigen is not known.

Out of approximately 10 ml of fresh peripheral blood came the PBMCs. This CDR3 is 12 amino acids long. Between the trimmed V and J ends, which lost 4 bases and 6 bases, there was a span of 12 bases. From germline, CDR1 is DFQATT and CDR2 SNEGSKA (reference sequence). The CDR3 regions of TCR beta were amplified from RNA transcripts. HTBI primers were used for first-round RT-PCR of the TCR CDR3. One entry per CDR3 protein results from TCRdb running MiXCR on the multiplex PCR reads. The sample records 150,000 to 200,000 distinct CDR3 sequences, approximately 15% being singletons. This TCR derives from a woman aged 50 to 65 with Graves' hyperthyroidism. The rearrangement joins TRBV20-1 to TRBJ1-1; possibly TRBD1 for D (5 bases). The sequencing input was blood. The CDR3 reads CSAKPPGAEAFF. The CDR3, as DNA: TGCAGTGCTAAGCCGCCGGGGGCTGAAGCTTTCTTT.